This is a list of T cell receptor beta chains from one sample in a study of blood T cell repertoires in COVID-19. This table comes from immunoSEQ multiplex PCR, and its TCRdb copy is limited to in-frame clones, with some not included. This sample has 200,000 to 250,000 clones, with 70% to 90% found just once. Sequencing was carried out using PBMCs or T cells enriched from blood (not recorded which). These receptors all stem from a woman in her forties or fifties in a cohort exposed to, infected with or recovered from COVID-19 (not recorded which). CDR3s include the opening cysteine and the closing phenylalanine or tryptophan. Each record gives: CDR3 length, J gene, D gene, V gene, clone size, CDR3 DNA, CDR3 protein. D genes are given only for firm matches. Rows may omit the clone size; those that give it use once, few, many or a size class.

13 | TRBJ1-2 | - | TRBV12-3/TRBV12-4 | - | TGTGCCAGCAGTTTTAGCGGGTCCTATGGCTACACCTTC | CASSFSGSYGYTF
13 | TRBJ1-2 | - | TRBV19 | few | TGTGCCAGTACAGAGGTGGCGAACTATGGCTACACCTTC | CASTEVANYGYTF
14 | TRBJ1-1 | - | TRBV7-9 | - | TGTGCCAGCACGACCCCGGGGTACGGGACTGAAGCTTTCTTT | CASTTPGYGTEAFF
12 | TRBJ1-2 | - | TRBV30 | - | TGTGCCTGGAGCCTGGGGGCAGGCGGCTACACCTTC | CAWSLGAGGYTF
15 | TRBJ1-1 | - | TRBV5-1 | - | TGCGCCAGCAGCTTGACGCCCGAGGTAGGCACTGAAGCTTTCTTT | CASSLTPEVGTEAFF
13 | TRBJ1-3 | - | TRBV12-3/TRBV12-4 | - | TGTGCCAGTACAGGGATCTCTGGAAACACCATATATTTT | CASTGISGNTIYF
18 | TRBJ1-2 | - | TRBV23-1 | once | TGCGCCAGCAGTCAATCCGGGAGACCGTACGACGGTTTATATGGCTACACCTTC | CASSQSGRPYDGLYGYTF
14 | TRBJ1-5 | - | TRBV7-9 | - | TGTGCCAGCAGCTACTCAGGGGAAGGTCAGCCCCAGCATTTT | CASSYSGEGQPQHF
16 | TRBJ2-5 | - | TRBV15 | - | TGTGCCACCAGCGTCTTCCTAGCTGAAGGACAAGAGACCCAGTACTTC | CATSVFLAEGQETQYF
15 | TRBJ1-3 | - | TRBV7-6 | - | TGTGCCAGCAGCCCGGGGACAAGCACTGGAAACACCATATATTTT | CASSPGTSTGNTIYF
15 | TRBJ2-1 | - | TRBV5-1 | - | TGCGCCAGCAGCTTGGGTCGAACCGGGTATAATGAGCAGTTCTTC | CASSLGRTGYNEQFF
14 | TRBJ2-7 | TRBD2 | TRBV5-1 | - | TGCGCCAGCAGCCGGGAGGGTGGCTCCTACGAGCAGTACTTC | CASSREGGSYEQYF
16 | TRBJ1-2 | - | TRBV5-4 | - | TGTGCCAGCCGGCTTGAAGGGATGGCGGGGAACTATGGCTACACCTTC | CASRLEGMAGNYGYTF
14 | TRBJ1-2 | - | TRBV7-2 | - | TGTGCCAGCACCGCGGGAGGGTCTAACTATGGCTACACCTTC | CASTAGGSNYGYTF
16 | TRBJ1-2 | TRBD1 | TRBV19 | - | TGTGCCAGTAGTATTCGGTTCTCCGGGACAGACTATGGCTACACCTTC | CASSIRFSGTDYGYTF
12 | TRBJ1-5 | - | TRBV29-1 | - | TGCAGCGTTGGTGGGGGGATTCAGCCCCAGCATTTT | CSVGGGIQPQHF
17 | TRBJ2-7 | - | TRBV11-2 | once | TGTGCCAGCAGCCTTAGCGGAGGTGGGTTGAGCTCCTACGAGCAGTACTTC | CASSLSGGGLSSYEQYF
13 | TRBJ2-2 | - | TRBV19 | - | TGTGCCAGTGCGGGCGTTAACACCGGGGAGCTGTTTTTT | CASAGVNTGELFF
16 | TRBJ1-3 | - | TRBV2 | - | TGTGCCAGCAGCCCAGTTTCCAGGGGAACTGGAAACACCATATATTTT | CASSPVSRGTGNTIYF
14 | TRBJ2-7 | - | TRBV9 | - | TGTGCCAGCAGCGTAACAGGGATGTCCTACGAGCAGTACTTC | CASSVTGMSYEQYF
12 | TRBJ1-2 | - | TRBV12-3/TRBV12-4 | - | TGTGCCAGCACCTGGGGGGGCTATGGCTACACCTTC | CASTWGGYGYTF
13 | TRBJ2-5 | - | TRBV18 | - | TGTGCCAGCTCATACACAGCCCAAGAGACCCAGTACTTC | CASSYTAQETQYF
15 | TRBJ1-1 | - | TRBV11-3 | - | TGTGCCAGCAGCTCCTCTTCGGGGGTGAACACTGAAGCTTTCTTT | CASSSSSGVNTEAFF
12 | TRBJ1-6 | - | TRBV19 | - | TGTGCCAGTAGTCGGGTCGATTCACCCCTCCACTTT | CASSRVDSPLHF
15 | TRBJ1-2 | TRBD1 | TRBV10-3 | - | TGTGCCATCAGTGGCAGCAGGGGGGCGAACTATGGCTACACCTTC | CAISGSRGANYGYTF
18 | TRBJ1-6 | - | TRBV7-9 | - | TGTGCCAGCAGCTTACGACCCCAGGGGAAAGTCTATAATTCACCCCTCCACTTT | CASSLRPQGKVYNSPLHF
15 | TRBJ1-3 | - | TRBV6-5 | - | TGTGCCAGCAGTTACTTTGGAGAAGCTGGAAACACCATATATTTT | CASSYFGEAGNTIYF
13 | TRBJ2-3 | - | TRBV9 | - | TGTGCCAGCAGCGTGAGAGGAGCAGATACGCAGTATTTT | CASSVRGADTQYF
12 | TRBJ2-7 | TRBD1 | TRBV28 | - | TGTGCCGGTGGGACAGGGGGCTACGAGCAGTACTTC | CAGGTGGYEQYF
14 | TRBJ2-7 | TRBD1 | TRBV11-2 | - | TGTGCCAGCAGCTTATCCGCCGGGACAGGGGGAGAATACTTC | CASSLSAGTGGEYF
14 | TRBJ1-5 | TRBD1 | TRBV10-3 | few | TGTGCCATCGGGGTGGGGACAGGGGATCAGCCCCAGCATTTT | CAIGVGTGDQPQHF
15 | TRBJ1-5 | - | TRBV6-5 | - | TGTGCCAGCAGTTATGGCATTCATAGCAATCAGCCCCAGCATTTT | CASSYGIHSNQPQHF
14 | TRBJ2-5 | TRBD2 | TRBV2 | - | TGTGCCAGCATTTTGACTAGCGGGAAAGAGACCCAGTACTTC | CASILTSGKETQYF
12 | TRBJ1-1 | - | TRBV6-5 | - | TGTGCCACCTACAGGATGAACACTGAAGCTTTCTTT | CATYRMNTEAFF
14 | TRBJ2-7 | TRBD1 | TRBV7-2 | - | TGTGCCAGCAACCAGGACAGGTATCCTAGCGAGCAGTACTTC | CASNQDRYPSEQYF
14 | TRBJ1-1 | - | TRBV4-3 | few | TGCGCCAGCAGCCAAGGCTGGGGGCGGACTGAAGCTTTCTTT | CASSQGWGRTEAFF
15 | TRBJ1-2 | - | TRBV19 | - | TGTGCCAGTAGTATAGGGCTAAGGAGAAGTTATGGCTACACCTTC | CASSIGLRRSYGYTF
12 | TRBJ1-2 | - | TRBV19 | - | TGTGCCAGTTCCGCTACAGTCTATGGCTACACCTTC | CASSATVYGYTF
15 | TRBJ1-1 | - | TRBV18 | - | TGTGCCAGCTCGCCACTATTTGGCCAGAACACTGAAGCTTTCTTT | CASSPLFGQNTEAFF